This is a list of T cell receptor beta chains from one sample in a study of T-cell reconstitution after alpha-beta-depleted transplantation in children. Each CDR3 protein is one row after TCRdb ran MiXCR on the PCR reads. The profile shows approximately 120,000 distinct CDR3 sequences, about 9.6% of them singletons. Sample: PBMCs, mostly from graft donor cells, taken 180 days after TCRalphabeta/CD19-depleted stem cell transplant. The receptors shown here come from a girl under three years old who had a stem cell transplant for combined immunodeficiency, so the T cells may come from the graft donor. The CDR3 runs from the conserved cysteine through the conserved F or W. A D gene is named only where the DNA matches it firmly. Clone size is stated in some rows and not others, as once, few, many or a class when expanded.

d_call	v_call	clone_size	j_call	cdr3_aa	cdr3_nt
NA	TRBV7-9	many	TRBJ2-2	CASSPIGGRELFF	TGTGCCAGCAGCCCCATCGGAGGGCGGGAGCTGTTTTTT
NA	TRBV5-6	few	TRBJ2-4	CASSLGIAVDIQYF	TGTGCCAGCAGCTTGGGGATAGCCGTGGACATTCAGTACTTC
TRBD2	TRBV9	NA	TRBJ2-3	CASSVASSGDRGTQYF	TGTGCCAGCAGCGTAGCTAGCAGCGGGGATCGAGGTACGCAGTATTTT
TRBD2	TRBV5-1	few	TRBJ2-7	CASSKTATSGKTYEQYF	TGCGCCAGCAGCAAGACAGCGACTAGCGGGAAAACCTACGAGCAGTACTTC
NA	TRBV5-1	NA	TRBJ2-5	CASSLAQKETQYF	TGCGCCAGCAGCTTGGCACAGAAAGAGACCCAGTACTTC
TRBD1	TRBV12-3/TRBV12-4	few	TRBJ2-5	CASSYLTTGGEETQYF	TGTGCCAGCAGTTACCTAACGACAGGGGGCGAGGAGACCCAGTACTTC
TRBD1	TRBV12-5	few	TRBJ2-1	CASGLPSGQGYRNEQFF	TGTGCTAGTGGTTTGCCCTCGGGACAGGGGTATCGCAATGAGCAGTTCTTC
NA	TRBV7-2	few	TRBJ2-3	CASSLYLGYGDTQYF	TGTGCCAGCAGCCTCTATCTCGGGTACGGAGATACGCAGTATTTT
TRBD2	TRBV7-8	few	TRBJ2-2	CASSPRGSGGTGELFF	TGTGCCAGCAGCCCCCGGGGTAGCGGGGGCACCGGGGAGCTGTTTTTT
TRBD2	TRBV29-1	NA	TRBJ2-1	CSWFLAGDEQFF	TGCAGCTGGTTCCTAGCGGGAGATGAGCAGTTCTTC
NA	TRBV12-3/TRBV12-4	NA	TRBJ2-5	CASSLGGALATQYF	TGTGCCAGCAGTTTAGGTGGGGCGCTGGCGACCCAGTACTTC
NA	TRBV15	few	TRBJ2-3	CATSRGSISTDTQYF	TGTGCCACCAGCAGAGGCTCCATTAGCACAGATACGCAGTATTTT
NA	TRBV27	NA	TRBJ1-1	CASSSGTSNTEAFF	TGTGCCAGCAGTTCCGGGACATCGAACACTGAAGCTTTCTTT
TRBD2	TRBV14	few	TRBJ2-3	CASSQDLAGGSTDTQYF	TGTGCCAGCAGCCAAGATCTAGCGGGGGGGTCCACAGATACGCAGTATTTT
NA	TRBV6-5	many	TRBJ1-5	CASMGAGGNQPQHF	TGTGCCAGCATGGGAGCTGGGGGCAATCAGCCCCAGCATTTT
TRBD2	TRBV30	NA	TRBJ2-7	CAWKEVGGLISSYEQYF	TGTGCCTGGAAGGAGGTGGGAGGGCTTATCAGCTCCTACGAGCAGTACTTC
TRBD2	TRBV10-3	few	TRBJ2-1	CAISVFSGRGGNEQFF	TGTGCCATCAGTGTTTTTAGCGGGAGGGGCGGCAATGAGCAGTTCTTC
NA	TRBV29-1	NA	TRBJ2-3	CSVASGGPTDTQYF	TGCAGCGTTGCCTCCGGGGGACCCACAGATACGCAGTATTTT
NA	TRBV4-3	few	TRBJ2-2	CASSQEAGRTGELFF	TGCGCCAGCAGCCAAGAAGCAGGTCGAACCGGGGAGCTGTTTTTT
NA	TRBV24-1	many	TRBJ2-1	CPTSEPTGSSYNEQFF	TGTCCCACCAGTGAGCCAACAGGGAGCTCCTACAATGAGCAGTTCTTC
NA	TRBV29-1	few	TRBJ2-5	CSVARQFQETQYF	TGCAGCGTTGCCCGACAGTTCCAAGAGACCCAGTACTTC
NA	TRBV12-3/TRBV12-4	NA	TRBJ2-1	CASSFGREQFF	TGTGCCAGCAGTTTCGGTAGGGAGCAGTTCTTC
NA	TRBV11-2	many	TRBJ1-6	CASSLDGRGGSPLHF	TGTGCCAGCAGCTTAGATGGCAGGGGCGGTTCACCCCTCCACTTT
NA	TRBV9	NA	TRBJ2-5	CASSGGQYF	TGTGCCAGCAGCGGGGGCCAGTACTTC
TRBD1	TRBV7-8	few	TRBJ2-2	CASSQPRQGNTGELFF	TGTGCCAGCAGCCAGCCCCGACAGGGCAACACCGGGGAGCTGTTTTTT
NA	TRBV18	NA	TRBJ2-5	CASSPRTQQETQYF	TGTGCCAGCTCACCTCGGACACAACAAGAGACCCAGTACTTC
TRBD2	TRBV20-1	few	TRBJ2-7	CSARDGVAGFNSYEQYF	TGCAGTGCTAGAGATGGGGTAGCGGGGTTTAACTCCTACGAGCAGTACTTC
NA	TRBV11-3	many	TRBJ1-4	CASSLAGEKLFF	TGTGCCAGCAGCTTAGCTGGGGAAAAACTGTTTTTT